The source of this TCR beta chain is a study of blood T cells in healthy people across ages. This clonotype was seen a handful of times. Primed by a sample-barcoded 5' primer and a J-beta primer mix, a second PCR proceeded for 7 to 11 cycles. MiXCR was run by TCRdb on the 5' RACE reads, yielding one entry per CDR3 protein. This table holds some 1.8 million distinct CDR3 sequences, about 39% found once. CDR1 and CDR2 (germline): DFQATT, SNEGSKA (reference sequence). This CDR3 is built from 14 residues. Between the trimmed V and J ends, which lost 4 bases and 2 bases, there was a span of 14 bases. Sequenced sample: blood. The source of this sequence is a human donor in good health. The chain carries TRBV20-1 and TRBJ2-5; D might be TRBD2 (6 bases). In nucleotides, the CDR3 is TGCAGTGCTACCCCCTTGGCGGGGCAAGAGACCCAGTACTTC. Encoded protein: CSATPLAGQETQYF.